This T cell receptor beta chain was found in a study of graft-versus-host responses after intestinal transplantation. Study details: Multivisceral, liver-intestinal, or isolated intestinal transplants were received by the recipients. All recipients got anti-thymocyte globulin induction, then tacrolimus and steroids for approximately 3 years. Whole-study results and caveats: When patients had graft-donor T cell macrochimerism, their allografts held high graft-versus-host to host-versus-graft clonal ratios.

The sample holds one count of this clone. The antigen is undetermined. Here immunoSEQ multiplex PCR was the method, and the copy in TCRdb shows in-frame clones only, minus some. The sample includes 130,000 or so clones, more than 80% of them seen just once. This CDR3 comprises 15 residues. The V end was cut by 4 bases, the J end by 1 base, with 14 bases between. Germline assignment: CDR1 SGHRS and CDR2 YFSETQ. The rearrangement joins TRBV5-1 to TRBJ1-1; D gene ambiguous. Sequenced here: unstimulated CD4+ T cells sorted from spleen or lymph node cells, sampled before intestinal transplant. This clonotype was sampled from a human donor who received an intestinal transplant. CDR3 in amino acids: CASSPPRSPNTEAFF. The CDR3, as DNA: TGCGCCAGCAGCCCCCCACGGTCCCCGAACACTGAAGCTTTCTTT. Full variable domain (missing parts from reference TRBV5-1 and TRBJ1-1): KAGVTQTPRYLIKTRGQQVTLSCSPISGHRSVSWYQQTPGQGLQFLFEYFSETQRNKGNFPGRFSGRQFSNSRSEMNVSTLELGDSALYLCASSPPRSPNTEAFFGQGTRLTVV.